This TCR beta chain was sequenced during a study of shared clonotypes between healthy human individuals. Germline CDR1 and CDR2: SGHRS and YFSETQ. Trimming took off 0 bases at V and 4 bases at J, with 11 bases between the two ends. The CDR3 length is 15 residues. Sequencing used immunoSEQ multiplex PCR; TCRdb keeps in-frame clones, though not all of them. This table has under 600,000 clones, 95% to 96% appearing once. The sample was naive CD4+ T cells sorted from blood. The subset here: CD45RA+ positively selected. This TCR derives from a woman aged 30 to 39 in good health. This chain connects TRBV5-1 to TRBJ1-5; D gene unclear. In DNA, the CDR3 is TGCGCCAGCAGCTTGGCCGGGCAGCCAAATCAGCCCCAGCATTTT. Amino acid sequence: CASSLAGQPNQPQHF. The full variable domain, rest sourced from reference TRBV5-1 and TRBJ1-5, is KAGVTQTPRYLIKTRGQQVTLSCSPISGHRSVSWYQQTPGQGLQFLFEYFSETQRNKGNFPGRFSGRQFSNSRSEMNVSTLELGDSALYLCASSLAGQPNQPQHFGDGTRLSIL.